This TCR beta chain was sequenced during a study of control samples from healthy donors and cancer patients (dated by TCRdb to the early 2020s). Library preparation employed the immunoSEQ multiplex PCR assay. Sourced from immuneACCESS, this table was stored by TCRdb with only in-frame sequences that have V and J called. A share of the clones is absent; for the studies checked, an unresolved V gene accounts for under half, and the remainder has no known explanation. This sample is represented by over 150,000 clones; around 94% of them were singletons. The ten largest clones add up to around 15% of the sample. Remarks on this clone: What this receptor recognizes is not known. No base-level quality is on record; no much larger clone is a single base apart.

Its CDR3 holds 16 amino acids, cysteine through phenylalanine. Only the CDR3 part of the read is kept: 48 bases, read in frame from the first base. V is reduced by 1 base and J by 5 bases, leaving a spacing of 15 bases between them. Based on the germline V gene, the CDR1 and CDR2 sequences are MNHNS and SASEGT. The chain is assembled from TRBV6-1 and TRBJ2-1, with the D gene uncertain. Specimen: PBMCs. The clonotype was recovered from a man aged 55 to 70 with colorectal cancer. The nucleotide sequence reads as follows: TGTGCCAGCAGTGAAGAGCTCACGGCTTCTAACAATGAGCAGTTCTTC. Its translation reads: CASSEELTASNNEQFF.